What follows are 19 T cell receptor beta chains derived from one specimen sequenced in a study of blood T cell repertoires in COVID-19. Only in-frame clones appear in the TCRdb table, and some are missing; sequencing was by immunoSEQ multiplex PCR. The sample consists of some 33,000 clones, roughly 87% of them appearing once. The source material was peripheral blood. Receptors originate from a man in his sixties or seventies with active or convalescent COVID-19.

As DNA, the CDR3 is TGTGCCAGCAGTCGAACGGGACATCACGAAAAACTGTTTTTT. Amino acid sequence: CASSRTGHHEKLFF. The rearrangement joins TRBV6-2 or TRBV6-3 to TRBJ1-4; D might be TRBD1 (6 bases). Germline V CDR1 and CDR2: MNHEY, SVGEGT. V gave up 5 bases and J gave up 8 bases, with 15 bases separating them. The CDR3 has 14 amino acids.

This clone was detected only a few times. This sequence joins TRBV4-1 and TRBJ1-2, with 8 bases fitting TRBD1. This CDR3 has 15 amino acids. CDR1 is MGHRA and CDR2 is YSYEKL in the germline V gene. J gave up 4 bases and V 0 bases, and 4 bases lay outside the gene matches. The DNA of the CDR3 is TGCGCCAGCAGCCAAGACGGACAGGGAATCTATGGCTACACCTTC. This gives the protein CASSQDGQGIYGYTF.

The chain uses TRBV10-1 and TRBJ2-7, with 8 bases lining up with TRBD1. The germline gives CDR1 WNHNN, CDR2 SYGVQD (reference sequence). The trim removed 2 bases at V and 4 bases at J, leaving 10 bases unmatched. The CDR3 sequence is 16 residues long. The CDR3, as DNA: TGCGCCAGCAGTGAGACCCCGCCAGGGGGCTGTTACGAGCAGTACTTC. Its protein is CASSETPPGGCYEQYF.

The V and J genes are TRBV18 and TRBJ1-1, with unresolved D. From germline, CDR1 is KGHSH and CDR2 LQKENI. This CDR3 spans 15 amino acids. V lost 1 base and J lost 0, with 9 bases in between. CDR3 loop: CASSPLDGVNTEAFF. Written as DNA, the CDR3 is TGTGCCAGCTCACCACTAGACGGGGTGAACACTGAAGCTTTCTTT.

The rearrangement uses TRBV4-1 and TRBJ2-7; 9 bases map to TRBD1. Per the germline V gene, CDR1 is MGHRA and CDR2 is YSYEKL. V dropped 4 bases and J dropped 1; count of bases not matched to a gene: 5. The length of the CDR3 is 15 residues. The chain's CDR3 is CASSRDREGSYEQYF. The CDR3 DNA is TGCGCCAGCAGCCGGGACAGGGAAGGATCCTACGAGCAGTACTTC.

V is TRBV5-1 and J is TRBJ1-3, with D perhaps TRBD1 (6 bases). This CDR3 is 16 amino acids long. Germline assignment: CDR1 SGHRS and CDR2 YFSETQ. Trimming cost V 0 bases and J 4 bases, with 14 bases left between them. CDR3 in amino acids: CASSLVGGVYGNTIYF. For the CDR3, the DNA is TGCGCCAGCAGCTTGGTAGGGGGGGTGTACGGAAACACCATATATTTT.

The chain recombines TRBV5-4 with TRBJ2-7; D is ambiguous. From germline, CDR1 is SGHNT and CDR2 YYREEE (reference sequence). V was shortened by 1 base and J by 3 bases, with 11 bases between the two germline ends. The CDR3 contains 14 residues. Here the CDR3 reads CASSLHWSGYEQYF. CDR3 DNA sequence: TGTGCCAGCAGCTTGCACTGGTCCGGCTACGAGCAGTACTTC.

V usage is TRBV5-4 and J usage is TRBJ2-7; 9 positions match TRBD1. Germline lookup yields CDR1 SGHNT and CDR2 YYREEE (reference sequence). Unmatched junction bases numbered 7, after V lost 0 bases and J lost 6 bases. This CDR3 has 15 amino acids. The DNA for the CDR3 is TGTGCCAGCAGCTTGGGTGGGACAGGGCCGGGCGAGCAGTACTTC. Its protein product is CASSLGGTGPGEQYF.

The chain employs TRBV30 and TRBJ1-2; 7 bases fit TRBD1. Germline V gene data show CDR1 as GTSNPN and CDR2 as SVGIG (reference sequence). The CDR3 covers 12 residues. V trimming: 1 base; J trimming: 7 bases; junction bases outside the gene matches: 3. CDR3 nucleotides: TGTGCCTGGAGTGAACAGGGGTTTGGCTACACCTTC. It is translated as CAWSEQGFGYTF.

The chain employs TRBV11-3 and TRBJ1-2; D not resolved. The V end was cut by 5 bases, the J end by 7 bases, with 20 bases between. This CDR3 spans 15 amino acids. Germline lookup yields CDR1 SGHNT and CDR2 YENEEA. This CDR3 reads CASSRIRDEGSGYTF. The CDR3, as DNA: TGTGCCAGCAGCCGAATCCGAGACGAGGGTTCTGGCTACACCTTC.

The J gene is TRBJ2-1, the V gene TRBV11-2, with D unclear. CDR1 is SGHAT and CDR2 is FQNNGV in the germline V gene. V was cut by 5 bases and J by 0 bases, with 20 bases left in between. This CDR3 region has 18 residues. CDR3 loop: CASSLFRHGSFSYNEQFF. The CDR3 DNA is TGTGCCAGCAGCCTCTTCAGACACGGTTCTTTCTCCTACAATGAGCAGTTCTTC.

The chain employs TRBV25-1 and TRBJ1-2, with D maybe TRBD1 (5 bases). The CDR3 is 15 residues long. In germline, CDR1 is MGHDK, CDR2 SYGVNS. Trimming took off 4 bases at V and 2 bases at J, with 14 bases between the two ends. In DNA form, the CDR3 reads TGTGCCAGCAGTGGATCCTTGGGGCGCAACTATGGCTACACCTTC. Its protein product is CASSGSLGRNYGYTF.

The chain employs TRBV10-3 and TRBJ1-1; D gene unclear. Trimming took off 0 bases at V and 6 bases at J, with 11 bases between the two ends. Germline CDR1 ENHRY, CDR2 SYGVKD. The CDR3 has 14 amino acids. The CDR3 sequence: CAISESTGGSEAFF. CDR3 nucleotides: TGTGCCATCAGTGAGTCGACTGGCGGGTCTGAAGCTTTCTTT.

The chain links TRBV20-1 to TRBJ1-2; 11 bases align to TRBD1. CDR1 is DFQATT, CDR2 SNEGSKA, per germline (reference sequence). The CDR3 loop spans 15 amino acids. After removal of 3 bases from V and 2 bases from J, the junction contained 5 bases not matched to a gene. The CDR3 region is CSASGGDRGNYGYTF. The CDR3 DNA reads as TGCAGTGCTAGTGGCGGGGACAGGGGGAACTATGGCTACACCTTC.

J is TRBJ1-1 and V is TRBV18; the D gene is possibly TRBD1 (6 bases). CDR1 and CDR2 (germline): KGHSH, LQKENI. V lost 3 bases to trimming and J lost 1 base, with 12 bases between them. The CDR3 has 15 amino acids. CDR3 nucleotide sequence: TGTGCCAGCTCACCTCAACAGGGTAAGAACACTGAAGCTTTCTTT. It yields the protein CASSPQQGKNTEAFF.

The CDR3 loop is CASSLYEGTGELFF. CDR3 bases: TGTGCCAGCAGCTTGTATGAGGGCACCGGGGAGCTGTTTTTT. The chain uses TRBV7-9 and TRBJ2-2; D perhaps matches TRBD2 (5 bases). V was trimmed by 3 bases and J by 4 bases, leaving 9 bases between them. The germline V gene encodes CDR1 SEHNR and CDR2 FQNEAQ (reference sequence). This CDR3 is 14 amino acids long.

V usage is TRBV9 and J usage is TRBJ2-7; TRBD1 matches 9 bases. V shed 4 bases, J shed 3 bases, and the junction held 5 bases outside the gene matches. Germline assignment: CDR1 SGDLS and CDR2 YYNGEE. This CDR3 has 14 amino acids. The CDR3 DNA follows: TGTGCCAGCAGCCCCGGGACAGGGATCTACGAGCAGTACTTC. This encodes CASSPGTGIYEQYF. The complete variable domain, with remaining parts taken from reference TRBV9 and TRBJ2-7, reads DSGVTQTPKHLITATGQRVTLRCSPRSGDLSVYWYQQSLDQGLQFLIQYYNGEERAKGNILERFSAQQFPDLHSELNLSSLELGDSALYFCASSPGTGIYEQYFGPGTRLTVT.

V and J are TRBV19 and TRBJ1-4; maybe TRBD1 (5 bases). Trimming shortened V by 6 bases and J by 4 bases, and 18 bases separated the two germline ends. In germline, CDR1 is LNHDA, CDR2 SQIVND (reference sequence). CDR3 length equals 16 residues. CDR3 DNA sequence: TGTGCCAGTAGAATACAGCCAGGGAAGGGTAATGAAAAACTGTTTTTT. It encodes CASRIQPGKGNEKLFF.

Concerning this clone: The same CDR3 also results from other DNA sequences found in this sample. The chain is built from TRBV5-1 and TRBJ2-5; D is possibly TRBD1 (6 bases). The germline gives CDR1 SGHRS, CDR2 YFSETQ. The CDR3 runs to 14 residues. Trimming took off 2 bases at V and 1 base at J, with 9 bases between the two ends. The CDR3 DNA sequence: TGCGCCAGCAGCTTAGGGGGATCCCAAGAGACCCAGTACTTC. Translation gives CASSLGGSQETQYF.